A selection of T cell receptor beta chains follows, all from one sample in a study of PD-1 blockade in classical Hodgkin lymphoma. The repertoire was sequenced with immunoSEQ multiplex PCR; TCRdb's copy has only in-frame clones and lacks some. The sample contains 13,000 to 15,000 clones, about 90% of which appear only once. Sequencing was carried out using CD8+ T cells from blood. These receptors were collected from a human donor with classical Hodgkin lymphoma. The CDR3 runs from the conserved cysteine through the conserved F or W. The order of the fields is D gene, clone size, J gene, CDR3 length, V gene, CDR3 protein, CDR3 DNA. The D gene is left open where the match is weak. Clone size appears in some rows only: once, few, many, or a class for an expanded clone.

TRBD2 . TRBJ2-3 17 TRBV10-2 CASSEGFSGRSTDTQYF TGCGCCAGCAGTGAAGGTTTTAGCGGGAGGAGCACAGATACGCAGTATTTT
TRBD1 . TRBJ2-5 15 TRBV7-9 CASSSHGQDRETQYF TGTGCCAGCAGCTCACACGGACAGGACCGGGAGACCCAGTACTTC
. . TRBJ1-1 12 TRBV5-6 CASSLVGVGAFF TGTGCCAGCAGCTTGGTAGGGGTCGGGGCTTTCTTT
. . TRBJ2-3 14 TRBV6-4 CASSTGTNTDTQYF TGTGCCAGCAGTACCGGGACGAACACAGATACGCAGTATTTT
. . TRBJ1-4 16 TRBV27 CASSLNAGLTNEKLFF TGTGCCAGCAGTTTGAATGCGGGGTTAACTAATGAAAAACTGTTTTTT
. . TRBJ2-1 16 TRBV6-1 CASSALRDSTYNEQFF TGTGCCAGCAGTGCTCTCCGGGACTCAACCTACAATGAGCAGTTCTTC
TRBD1 . TRBJ2-3 12 TRBV11-1 CASEGTVIAQYF TGTGCCAGCGAAGGGACAGTGATAGCGCAGTATTTT
. . TRBJ2-1 14 TRBV9 CASSVVSGDDEQFF TGTGCCAGCAGCGTAGTCAGCGGAGACGATGAGCAGTTCTTC
TRBD2 . TRBJ2-3 16 TRBV18 CASSPPGLAHTDTQYF TGTGCCAGCTCCCCACCGGGACTAGCCCACACAGATACGCAGTATTTT
TRBD2 . TRBJ2-1 17 TRBV18 CASSPPPQGLANNEQFF TGTGCCAGCTCACCTCCCCCCCAAGGACTAGCGAACAATGAGCAGTTCTTC
. . TRBJ2-1 17 TRBV7-9 CASSHTSGRAAYNEQFF TGTGCCAGCAGCCACACAAGCGGAAGAGCGGCCTACAATGAGCAGTTCTTC
. few TRBJ1-1 15 TRBV11-2 CASSPWLRGVTEAFF TGTGCCAGCAGCCCCTGGTTACGAGGCGTCACTGAAGCTTTCTTT
. . TRBJ1-2 17 TRBV18 CASSQIGREPGVYGYTF TGTGCCAGCTCCCAAATAGGACGGGAACCGGGGGTCTATGGCTACACCTTC
. once TRBJ2-2 16 TRBV9 CASSVALGGSTGELFF TGTGCCAGCAGCGTAGCCCTTGGAGGGAGCACCGGGGAGCTGTTTTTT
. . TRBJ2-7 14 TRBV18 CASSFSGEKNEQYF TGTGCCAGCTCTTTCTCGGGAGAAAAAAACGAGCAGTACTTC
. . TRBJ2-5 15 TRBV2 CASSDRSRFQETQYF TGTGCCAGCAGTGACCGATCGCGGTTCCAAGAGACCCAGTACTTC
. . TRBJ2-3 13 TRBV7-9 CASSSDSPDTQYF TGTGCCAGCAGCTCCGACAGCCCAGATACGCAGTATTTT
. . TRBJ2-5 11 TRBV10-1 CASSEGETQYF TGCGCCAGCAGCGAGGGGGAGACCCAGTACTTC
. . TRBJ2-1 16 TRBV7-9 CASSRGARLERNEQFF TGTGCCAGCAGCCGGGGGGCGCGCCTAGAGAGGAATGAGCAGTTCTTC
TRBD1 . TRBJ1-1 15 TRBV6-4 CASSDSEAGGTEAFF TGTGCCAGCAGTGACTCTGAGGCAGGGGGCACTGAAGCTTTCTTT
. . TRBJ2-3 16 TRBV9 CASSQWTRSSTDTQYF TGTGCCAGCAGCCAGTGGACCAGATCTTCCACAGATACGCAGTATTTT
. . TRBJ2-1 16 TRBV5-4 CASSLAGLALPGEQFF TGTGCCAGCAGCTTGGCGGGCTTAGCCCTCCCCGGTGAGCAGTTCTTC
. . TRBJ2-3 15 TRBV5-8 CASSPFTLSRDTQYF TGTGCCAGCAGCCCGTTCACTCTATCGCGGGATACGCAGTATTTT
. . TRBJ2-1 11 TRBV27 CASSYYNEQFF TGTGCCAGCAGTTATTACAATGAGCAGTTCTTC
. . TRBJ2-5 12 TRBV21-1 CASSKERETQYF TGTGCCAGCAGCAAAGAGCGGGAGACCCAGTACTTC
. . TRBJ2-2 12 TRBV5-4 CASSYGTGELFF TGTGCCAGCAGCTATGGCACCGGGGAGCTGTTTTTT
. . TRBJ2-5 15 TRBV27 CASSLGTAGVETQYF TGTGCCAGCAGTTTAGGGACCGCAGGGGTAGAGACCCAGTACTTC
. . TRBJ2-3 17 TRBV10-3 CAISEAPGQRPADTQYF TGTGCCATCAGTGAGGCGCCAGGACAGCGCCCGGCAGATACGCAGTATTTT
. . TRBJ2-1 18 TRBV4-2 CASSQEVWVGGVYNEQFF TGTGCCAGCAGCCAAGAGGTTTGGGTGGGCGGAGTGTACAATGAGCAGTTCTTC
TRBD1 few TRBJ1-2 12 TRBV9 CASSVQGAGYTF TGTGCCAGCAGCGTACAGGGGGCTGGCTACACCTTC
. . TRBJ1-2 13 TRBV27 CASSPPGFYGYTF TGTGCCAGCAGCCCCCCGGGATTCTATGGCTACACCTTC
. . TRBJ1-1 12 TRBV13 CASSGLNTEAFF TGTGCCAGCAGCGGACTGAACACTGAAGCTTTCTTT
. . TRBJ2-2 13 TRBV6-4 CASSDSNGGELFF TGTGCCAGCAGTGACTCGAATGGCGGGGAGCTGTTTTTT
TRBD2 . TRBJ2-3 15 TRBV7-8 CASSLPAGEADTQYF TGTGCCAGCAGCTTACCAGCGGGAGAGGCAGATACGCAGTATTTT
. . TRBJ1-6 15 TRBV4-1 CASSQDPGEDSPLHF TGCGCCAGCAGCCAAGATCCGGGGGAGGATTCACCCCTCCACTTT
TRBD1 few TRBJ1-2 15 TRBV6-1 CASSADRAVLYGYTF TGTGCCAGCAGTGCCGACAGGGCGGTTTTGTATGGCTACACCTTC
. . TRBJ2-2 15 TRBV11-3 CASSLVGRLTGELFF TGTGCCAGCAGCTTAGTGGGACGCTTGACCGGGGAGCTGTTTTTT
. . TRBJ1-6 14 TRBV5-5 CASSLAGLDSPLHF TGTGCCAGCAGCTTGGCAGGGTTAGATTCACCCCTCCACTTT
TRBD1 . TRBJ2-3 15 TRBV5-1 CASSFLGQGADTQYF TGCGCCAGCAGCTTTTTGGGGCAGGGGGCAGATACGCAGTATTTT
TRBD1 . TRBJ1-1 14 TRBV10-3 CAISGPGGGTEAFF TGTGCCATCAGTGGCCCAGGGGGTGGTACTGAAGCTTTCTTT
. . TRBJ2-1 14 TRBV29-1 CSVEDGGVYNEQFF TGCAGCGTTGAAGACGGAGGAGTCTACAATGAGCAGTTCTTC
. . TRBJ2-1 18 TRBV25-1 CASSEQFSDRGGYNEQFF TGTGCCAGCAGTGAACAGTTTTCTGACAGGGGAGGGTACAATGAGCAGTTCTTC
. . TRBJ1-3 16 TRBV7-8 CASSLALSGILDTIYF TGTGCCAGCAGCTTAGCGCTGTCGGGTATCCTGGACACCATATATTTT
TRBD2 . TRBJ2-3 19 TRBV7-8 CASSQGLAGEVIGTDTQYF TGTGCCAGCAGCCAAGGTCTAGCGGGAGAGGTGATAGGCACAGATACGCAGTATTTT
. . TRBJ1-1 15 TRBV4-2 CASSRSRNMNTEAFF TGTGCCAGCAGCCGTTCCAGGAACATGAACACTGAAGCTTTCTTT
. . TRBJ2-1 18 TRBV5-1 CASSLGNIGLLDYNEQFF TGCGCCAGCAGCTTAGGCAATATCGGACTACTCGACTACAATGAGCAGTTCTTC
TRBD1 . TRBJ1-1 16 TRBV4-1 CASSQEAGGYNTEAFF TGCGCCAGCAGCCAAGAGGCAGGGGGGTACAACACTGAAGCTTTCTTT
. . TRBJ2-2 15 TRBV4-2 CASSLKSSNTGELFF TGTGCCAGCAGCTTGAAGTCCTCGAACACCGGGGAGCTGTTTTTT
TRBD2 . TRBJ2-7 14 TRBV2 CASMVLAGAYEQYF TGTGCCAGCATGGTACTAGCGGGAGCCTACGAGCAGTACTTC
. . TRBJ1-1 13 TRBV11-2 CASSSALGTEAFF TGTGCCAGCAGCTCAGCTCTCGGAACTGAAGCTTTCTTT
TRBD2 . TRBJ2-5 15 TRBV5-1 CASSLFLAGTETQYF TGCGCCAGCAGCTTGTTCCTAGCGGGAACGGAGACCCAGTACTTC